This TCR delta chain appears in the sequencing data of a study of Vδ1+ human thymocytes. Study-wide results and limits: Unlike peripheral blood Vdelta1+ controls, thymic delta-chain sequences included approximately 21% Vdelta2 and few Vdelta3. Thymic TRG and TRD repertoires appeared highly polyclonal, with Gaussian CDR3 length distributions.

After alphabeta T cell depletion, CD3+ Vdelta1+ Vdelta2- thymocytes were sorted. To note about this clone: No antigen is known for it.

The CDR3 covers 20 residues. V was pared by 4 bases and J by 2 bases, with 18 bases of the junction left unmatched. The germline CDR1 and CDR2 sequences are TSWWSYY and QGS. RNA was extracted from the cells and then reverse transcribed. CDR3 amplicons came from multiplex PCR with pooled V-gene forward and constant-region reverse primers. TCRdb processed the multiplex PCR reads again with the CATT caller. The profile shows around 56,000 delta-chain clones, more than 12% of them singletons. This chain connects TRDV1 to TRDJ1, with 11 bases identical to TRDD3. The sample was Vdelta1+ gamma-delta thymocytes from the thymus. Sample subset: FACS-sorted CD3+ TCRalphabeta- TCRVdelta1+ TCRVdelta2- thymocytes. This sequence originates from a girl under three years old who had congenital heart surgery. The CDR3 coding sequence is TGTGCTCTTGGGGGCTATCCTACTCCTAAACTGGGGGATAGTACCGATAAACTCATCTTT. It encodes CALGGYPTPKLGDSTDKLIF.